This T cell receptor (beta chain) derives from a study of T-cell memory formation after mild COVID-19. Each CDR3 protein is one row after TCRdb ran MiXCR on the 5' RACE reads. This sample has roughly 350,000 distinct CDR3 sequences, with around 21% found just once. This clonotype was detected once. CDR3 length: 13 amino acids. Germline CDR1 is DFQATT and CDR2 is SNEGSKA (reference sequence). Trimming left V 5 bases short and J 3 bases short, with 13 bases between. The source material was PBMCs or a T cell subset sorted from them (not recorded which). The chain uses TRBV20-1 and TRBJ2-5; tentatively, D is TRBD2 (6 bases). The clonotype was recovered from an adult woman who had mild COVID-19 (a few samples of this study predate the infection). Cell type and time point are not known. The CDR3 region is CSAGGGLEETQYF. CDR3 DNA: TGCAGTGCTGGTGGAGGGCTCGAAGAGACCCAGTACTTC.